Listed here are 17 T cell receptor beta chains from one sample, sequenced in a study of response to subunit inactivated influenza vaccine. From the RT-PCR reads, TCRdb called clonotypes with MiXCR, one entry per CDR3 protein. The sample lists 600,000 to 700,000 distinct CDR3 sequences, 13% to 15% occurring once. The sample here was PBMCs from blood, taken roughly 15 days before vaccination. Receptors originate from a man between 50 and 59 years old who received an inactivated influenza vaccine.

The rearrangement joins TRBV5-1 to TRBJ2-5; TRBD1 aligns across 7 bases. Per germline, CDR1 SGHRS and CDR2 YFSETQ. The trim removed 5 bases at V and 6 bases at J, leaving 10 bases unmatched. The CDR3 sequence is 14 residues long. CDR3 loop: CASRPATGPKTQYF. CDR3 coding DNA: TGCGCCAGCAGACCCGCGACAGGGCCCAAGACCCAGTACTTC.

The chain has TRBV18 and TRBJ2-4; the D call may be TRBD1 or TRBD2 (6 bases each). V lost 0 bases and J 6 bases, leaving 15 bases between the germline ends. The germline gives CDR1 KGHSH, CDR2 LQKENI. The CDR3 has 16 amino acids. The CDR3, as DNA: TGTGCCAGCTCACCACCGCTACGGGGGCAAGGAAACATTCAGTACTTC. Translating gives CASSPPLRGQGNIQYF.

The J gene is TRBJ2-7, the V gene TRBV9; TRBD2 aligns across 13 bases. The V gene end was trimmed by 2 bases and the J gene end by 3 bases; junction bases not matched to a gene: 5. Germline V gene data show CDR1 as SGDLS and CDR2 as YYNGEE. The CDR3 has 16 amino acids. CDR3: CASSVTGTSGNYEQYF. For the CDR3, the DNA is TGTGCCAGCAGCGTCACCGGGACTAGCGGGAACTACGAGCAGTACTTC.

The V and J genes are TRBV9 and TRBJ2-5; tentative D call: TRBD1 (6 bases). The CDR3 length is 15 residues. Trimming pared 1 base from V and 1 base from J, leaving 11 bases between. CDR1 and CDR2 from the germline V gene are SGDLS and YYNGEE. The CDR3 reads CASSVSAGVQETQYF. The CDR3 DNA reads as TGTGCCAGCAGCGTATCAGCAGGGGTCCAAGAGACCCAGTACTTC.

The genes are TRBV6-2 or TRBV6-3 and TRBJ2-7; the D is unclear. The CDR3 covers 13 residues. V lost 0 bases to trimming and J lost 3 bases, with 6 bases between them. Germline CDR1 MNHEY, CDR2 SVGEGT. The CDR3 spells CASSYSGFYEQYF. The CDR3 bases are TGTGCCAGCAGTTACTCAGGGTTCTACGAGCAGTACTTC.

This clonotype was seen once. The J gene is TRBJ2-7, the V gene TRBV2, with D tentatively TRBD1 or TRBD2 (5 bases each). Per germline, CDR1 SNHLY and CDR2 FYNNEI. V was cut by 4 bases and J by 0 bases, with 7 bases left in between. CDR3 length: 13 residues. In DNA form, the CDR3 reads TGTGCCAGCAGTGGGGACCTCTCCTACGAGCAGTACTTC. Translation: CASSGDLSYEQYF.

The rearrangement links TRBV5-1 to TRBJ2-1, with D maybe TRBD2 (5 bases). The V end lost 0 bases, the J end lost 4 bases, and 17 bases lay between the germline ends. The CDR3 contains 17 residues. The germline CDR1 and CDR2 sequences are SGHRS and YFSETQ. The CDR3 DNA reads TGCGCCAGCAGCTTGGAGACGGGATTGGTAGCTTACAATGAGCAGTTCTTC. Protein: CASSLETGLVAYNEQFF.

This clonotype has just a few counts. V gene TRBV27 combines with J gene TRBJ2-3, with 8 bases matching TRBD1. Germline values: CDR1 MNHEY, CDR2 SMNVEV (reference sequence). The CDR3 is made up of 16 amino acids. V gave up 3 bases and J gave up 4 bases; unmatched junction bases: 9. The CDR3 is CASSFSGGRFADTQYF. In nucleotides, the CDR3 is TGTGCCAGCAGTTTTTCAGGGGGCAGGTTCGCAGATACGCAGTATTTT.

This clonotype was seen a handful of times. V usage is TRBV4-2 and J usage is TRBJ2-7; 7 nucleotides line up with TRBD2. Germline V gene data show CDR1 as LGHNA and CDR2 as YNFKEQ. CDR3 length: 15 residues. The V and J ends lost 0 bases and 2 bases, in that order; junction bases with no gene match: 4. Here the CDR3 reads CASSQDWGLTYEQYF. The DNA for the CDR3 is TGTGCCAGCAGCCAAGATTGGGGACTAACCTACGAGCAGTACTTC.

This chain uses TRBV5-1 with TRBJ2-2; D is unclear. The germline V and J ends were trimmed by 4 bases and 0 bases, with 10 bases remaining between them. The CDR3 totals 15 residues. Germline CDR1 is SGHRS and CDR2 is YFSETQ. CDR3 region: CASSTQNTNTGELFF. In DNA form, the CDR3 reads TGCGCCAGCAGCACCCAAAACACGAACACCGGGGAGCTGTTTTTT.

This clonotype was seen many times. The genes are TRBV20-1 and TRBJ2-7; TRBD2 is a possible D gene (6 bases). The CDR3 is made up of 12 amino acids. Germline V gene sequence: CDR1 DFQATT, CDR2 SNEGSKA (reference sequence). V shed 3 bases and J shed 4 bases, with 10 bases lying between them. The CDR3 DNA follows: TGCAGTGCTAGTTGGAGGGTTTACGAGCAGTACTTC. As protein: CSASWRVYEQYF.

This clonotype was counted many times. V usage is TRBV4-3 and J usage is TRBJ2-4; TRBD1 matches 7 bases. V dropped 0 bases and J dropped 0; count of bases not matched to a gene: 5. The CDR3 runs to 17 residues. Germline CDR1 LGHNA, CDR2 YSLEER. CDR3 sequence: CASSQDHGTVAKNIQYF. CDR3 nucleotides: TGCGCCAGCAGCCAAGATCACGGGACAGTAGCCAAAAACATTCAGTACTTC.

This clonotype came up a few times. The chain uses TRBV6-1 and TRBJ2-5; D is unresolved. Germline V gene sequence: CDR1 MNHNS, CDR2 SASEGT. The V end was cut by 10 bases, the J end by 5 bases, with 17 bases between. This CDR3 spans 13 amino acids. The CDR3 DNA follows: TGTGCCACCTCCGAAGCCTCTACGGAGACCCAGTACTTC. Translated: CATSEASTETQYF.

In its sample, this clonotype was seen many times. CDR3 amino acids: CASSPSTGDGTYGYTF. In nucleotides, the CDR3 is TGTGCCAGCAGCCCTAGTACAGGGGATGGAACTTATGGCTACACCTTC. The chain has TRBV12-3 or TRBV12-4 and TRBJ1-2, with 7 bases aligning to TRBD1. CDR3 length equals 16 residues. V lost 6 bases, J lost 5 bases, and 15 bases stayed unmatched.

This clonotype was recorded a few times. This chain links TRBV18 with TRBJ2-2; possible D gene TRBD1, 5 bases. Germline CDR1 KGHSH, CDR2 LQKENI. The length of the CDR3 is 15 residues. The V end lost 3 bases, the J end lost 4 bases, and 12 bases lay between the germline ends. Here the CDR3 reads CASSPRQGFTGELFF. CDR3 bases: TGTGCCAGCTCACCGAGGCAGGGATTCACCGGGGAGCTGTTTTTT. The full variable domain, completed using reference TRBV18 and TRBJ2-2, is NAGVMQNPRHLVRRRGQEARLRCSPMKGHSHVYWYRQLPEEGLKFMVYLQKENIIDESGMPKERFSAEFPKEGPSILRIQQVVRGDSAAYFCASSPRQGFTGELFFGEGSRLTVL.

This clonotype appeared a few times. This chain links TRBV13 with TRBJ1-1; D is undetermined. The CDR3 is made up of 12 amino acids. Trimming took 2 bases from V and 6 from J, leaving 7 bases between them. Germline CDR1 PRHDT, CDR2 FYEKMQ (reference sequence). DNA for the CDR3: TGTGCCAGCAGCTTAACTGTTTCTGAAGCTTTCTTT. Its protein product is CASSLTVSEAFF.

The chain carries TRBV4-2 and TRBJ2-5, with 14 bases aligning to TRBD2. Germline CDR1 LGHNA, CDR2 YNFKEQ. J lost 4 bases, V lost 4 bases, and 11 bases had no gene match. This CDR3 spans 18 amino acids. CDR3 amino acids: CASSPGTSGGPSTETQYF. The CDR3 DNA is TGTGCCAGCAGCCCTGGGACTAGCGGGGGACCCTCGACAGAGACCCAGTACTTC.